The 24 T cell receptor beta chains in this list originate from one sample, sequenced in a study of blood T cell repertoires in COVID-19. The table came from immunoSEQ multiplex PCR; TCRdb's copy has only in-frame clones and leaves some out. The sample shows under 200,000 clones, around 86% of them seen only once. The sequencing input was PBMCs or T cells enriched from blood (not recorded which). The source of these receptors is a man aged 40-55 years with acute COVID-19.

This clone has a single count. V is TRBV28 and J is TRBJ2-7; 7 nucleotides align to TRBD1. J lost 2 bases, V lost 5 bases, and 9 bases had no gene match. Germline values: CDR1 MDHEN, CDR2 SYDVKM. This CDR3 region has 15 residues. As DNA, the CDR3 is TGTGCCAGCAGTCCGGGACAGACAGGAACCTACGAGCAGTACTTC. Protein: CASSPGQTGTYEQYF.

The V and J genes are TRBV29-1 and TRBJ1-1, with D maybe TRBD1 (6 bases). V gave up 4 bases and J gave up 5 bases, with 14 bases separating them. Germline V gene sequence: CDR1 SQVTM, CDR2 ANQGSEA. The CDR3 runs to 13 residues. DNA of the CDR3: TGCAGCGTTGGAGACAGGTCGGAAACTGAAGCTTTCTTT. This translates into CSVGDRSETEAFF.

The genes are TRBV5-1 and TRBJ2-3; TRBD2 is a possible D gene (5 bases). With 0 bases removed from V and 2 bases from J, the gap between germline ends came to 16 bases. Germline CDR1 SGHRS, CDR2 YFSETQ. The CDR3 runs to 17 residues. The DNA of the CDR3 is TGCGCCAGCAGCTTGGCTCTTAGGGCCGGGGACACAGATACGCAGTATTTT. This encodes CASSLALRAGDTDTQYF.

V is TRBV14 and J is TRBJ2-1; 7 bases fit TRBD1. The V and J ends lost 0 bases and 10 bases, in that order; junction bases with no gene match: 6. CDR3 length: 14 residues. Germline V CDR1 and CDR2: SGHDN, FVKESK. CDR3 amino acids: CASSQERARGEQFF. The CDR3, as DNA: TGTGCCAGCAGCCAAGAAAGGGCCAGGGGGGAGCAGTTCTTC.

The chain joins TRBV7-6 to TRBJ1-2, with 11 bases lining up with TRBD1. J was trimmed by 3 bases and V by 2 bases; bases with no gene match: 8. The CDR3 covers 17 residues. From germline, CDR1 is SGHVS and CDR2 FNYEAQ. CDR3 protein: CASSLLPRTGGDYGYTF. In DNA form, the CDR3 reads TGTGCCAGCAGCTTACTACCCCGGACAGGGGGCGACTATGGCTACACCTTC.

This chain joins TRBV7-2 and TRBJ2-3; TRBD2 matches 9 bases. J lost 7 bases, V lost 4 bases, and 3 bases had no gene match. The CDR3 loop spans 13 amino acids. The V gene's germline CDR1 is SGHTA and CDR2 FQGNSA. The CDR3 reads CASSYLAGNTQYF. CDR3 in DNA: TGTGCCAGCAGCTACCTAGCGGGGAATACGCAGTATTTT.

V gene TRBV5-6 combines with J gene TRBJ1-3, with a tentative D call TRBD1 (6 bases). Deletions cut 1 base from V and 0 bases from J, with 8 bases between. Per germline, CDR1 SGHDT and CDR2 YYEEEE. CDR3 length: 15 amino acids. The CDR3 nucleotides read TGTGCCAGCAGCTTGAGGACAGTCTCTGGAAACACCATATATTTT. This codes for CASSLRTVSGNTIYF. Full variable domain (rest looked up from reference TRBV5-6 and TRBJ1-3): DAGVTQSPTHLIKTRGQQVTLRCSPKSGHDTVSWYQQALGQGPQFIFQYYEEEERQRGNFPDRFSGHQFPNYSSELNVNALLLGDSALYLCASSLRTVSGNTIYFGEGSWLTVV.

CDR3 nucleotides: TGTGCCAGCAGCTCAGGAAAAACCTCGGGCAATCAGCCCCAGCATTTT. Encoded protein: CASSSGKTSGNQPQHF. The V and J genes are TRBV7-8 and TRBJ1-5; no clear D. The germline CDR1 and CDR2 sequences are SGHVS and FQNEAQ. This CDR3 is 16 amino acids long. Trimming left V 4 bases short and J 2 bases short, with 15 bases between.

The sample holds one count of this clone. This chain links TRBV2 with TRBJ1-1; D remains unclear. Germline-derived CDR1 and CDR2 are SNHLY and FYNNEI. There are 13 residues in the CDR3. V lost 10 bases, J lost 1 base, and 13 bases lay in between. CDR3 bases: TGTGCCACCACCATAACGGGGAACACTGAAGCTTTCTTT. The encoded protein is CATTITGNTEAFF. The full variable domain, in which reference TRBV2 and TRBJ1-1 provide the parts outside the CDR3, is EPEVTQTPSHQVTQMGQEVILRCVPISNHLYFYWYRQILGQKVEFLVSFYNNEISEKSEIFDDQFSVERPDGSNFTLKIRSTKLEDSAMYFCATTITGNTEAFFGQGTRLTVV.

The J gene is TRBJ1-5, the V gene TRBV4-1; no firm D call. CDR1 MGHRA and CDR2 YSYEKL come from the germline V gene. Trimming left V 0 bases short and J 4 bases short, with 10 bases between. CDR3 size: 15 residues. The CDR3 sequence: CASSQDHAGNQPQHF. The CDR3 DNA reads as TGCGCCAGCAGCCAAGATCACGCGGGAAATCAGCCCCAGCATTTT.

The chain couples TRBV5-5 to TRBJ2-1; 10 bases are a match to TRBD2. Losses at the gene ends were 5 bases for V and 9 bases for J; bases not matched to a gene: 23. Germline-derived CDR1 and CDR2 are SGHKS and YYEKEE (reference sequence). This CDR3 has 19 amino acids. The CDR3 protein is CASRPPTSGVANGRGEQFF. CDR3 nucleotides: TGTGCCAGCAGACCCCCAACTAGCGGGGTCGCCAATGGTAGGGGTGAGCAGTTCTTC.

The sample holds a few counts of this clone. The chain carries TRBV3-1 (or the pseudogene TRBV3-2) and TRBJ2-7; 8 nucleotides agree with TRBD2. With V trimmed by 6 bases and J by 1 base, 8 bases remained unmatched. Germline CDR1 is LGHDT and CDR2 is YNNKEL (reference sequence). This CDR3 has 15 residues. The CDR3 DNA is TGTGCCAGCAGTCGTTTTACTAGCGGATCCTACGAGCAGTACTTC. It codes for CASSRFTSGSYEQYF.

The chain combines TRBV5-1 with TRBJ2-1; no clear D gene. CDR1 is SGHRS, CDR2 YFSETQ, per germline. Trimming took 3 bases from V and 0 from J, leaving 10 bases between them. The CDR3 runs to 15 residues. CDR3 sequence: CASSSSTGSYNEQFF. Written as DNA, the CDR3 is TGCGCCAGCAGCTCATCGACGGGCTCCTACAATGAGCAGTTCTTC. Full variable domain (remainder filled in from reference TRBV5-1 and TRBJ2-1): KAGVTQTPRYLIKTRGQQVTLSCSPISGHRSVSWYQQTPGQGLQFLFEYFSETQRNKGNFPGRFSGRQFSNSRSEMNVSTLELGDSALYLCASSSSTGSYNEQFFGPGTRLTVL.

A remark on this clone: Other nucleotide sequences from this sample produce the same CDR3. The chain is built from TRBV19 and TRBJ2-3, with TRBD2 matching 10 bases. The CDR3 loop spans 15 amino acids. Unmatched junction bases numbered 3, after V lost 6 bases and J lost 0 bases. In germline, CDR1 is LNHDA, CDR2 SQIVND (reference sequence). The CDR3 reads CASRRTSGSTDTQYF. As DNA, the CDR3 is TGTGCCAGTAGGAGGACTAGCGGAAGCACAGATACGCAGTATTTT.

The chain carries TRBV2 and TRBJ1-1; 10 bases fit TRBD1. The CDR3 length is 13 residues. In germline, CDR1 is SNHLY, CDR2 FYNNEI. V lost 6 bases and J lost 5; bases outside the gene matches: 3. DNA for the CDR3: TGTGCCAGCAGGACGGGACAGGGGACTGAAGCTTTCTTT. It encodes CASRTGQGTEAFF.

This clone appeared a single time. V is TRBV30 and J is TRBJ2-1, with 11 bases that match TRBD2. V lost 7 bases, J lost 10 bases, and 9 bases stayed unmatched. This CDR3 is 13 amino acids long. Germline CDR1 GTSNPN, CDR2 SVGIG (reference sequence). CDR3 coding DNA: TGTGCCTTTAGCGGGAGGGCCGGAAAAGAGCAGTTCTTC. Amino acid sequence: CAFSGRAGKEQFF. The entire variable domain, with the rest obtained from reference TRBV30 and TRBJ2-1, is as follows: SQTIHQWPATLVQPVGSPLSLECTVEGTSNPNLYWYRQAAGRGLQLLFYSVGIGQISSEVPQNLSASRPQDRQFILSSKKLLLSDSGFYLCAFSGRAGKEQFFGPGTRLTVL.

The chain recombines TRBV19 with TRBJ2-7, with 9 bases aligning to TRBD1. The CDR3 is 14 amino acids. The J segment lost 0 bases and the V segment lost 8 bases, leaving 5 bases of the junction unmatched. Looked up from germline, CDR1 is LNHDA and CDR2 is SQIVND (reference sequence). CDR3 loop: CASSRTGDSYEQYF. In DNA, the CDR3 is TGTGCCAGTTCAAGGACAGGGGACTCCTACGAGCAGTACTTC.

The gene calls are TRBV28 and TRBJ1-4, with D maybe TRBD1 (6 bases). V lost 4 bases and J lost 8, with 14 bases in between. The CDR3 has 14 amino acids. Germline V gene data show CDR1 as MDHEN and CDR2 as SYDVKM. The CDR3 is CASSWTEKKEKLFF. As DNA, the CDR3 is TGTGCCAGCAGTTGGACAGAAAAGAAGGAAAAACTGTTTTTT. Combining the CDR3 with reference TRBV28 and TRBJ1-4 gives the whole variable domain DVKVTQSSRYLVKRTGEKVFLECVQDMDHENMFWYRQDPGLGLRLIYFSYDVKMKEKGDIPEGYSVSREKKERFSLILESASTNQTSMYLCASSWTEKKEKLFFGSGTQLSVL.

This sequence joins TRBV25-1 and TRBJ2-6; tentatively, D is TRBD1 (5 bases). Trimming shortened V by 4 bases and J by 9 bases, and 13 bases separated the two germline ends. The CDR3 runs to 14 residues. Germline V gives CDR1 MGHDK, CDR2 SYGVNS. This chain's CDR3 is CASSAVTDSNVLTF. For the CDR3, the DNA is TGTGCCAGCAGTGCCGTGACAGATAGCAACGTCCTGACTTTC.

The chain joins TRBV29-1 to TRBJ2-7; 9 bases align to TRBD1. Germline loops: CDR1 SQVTM, CDR2 ANQGSEA. Trimming at V came to 5 bases and at J to 0 bases, leaving 14 bases not matched to a gene. The CDR3 extends over 17 amino acids. Here the CDR3 DNA reads TGCAGCGTTTCACACATCTGGACAGGGGCCGCCTCCTACGAGCAGTACTTC. Translating gives CSVSHIWTGAASYEQYF.

Only one count was recorded for this clone. V and J are TRBV9 and TRBJ1-2; maybe TRBD1 (5 bases). This CDR3 comprises 14 residues. The ends were cut back, 0 bases at V and 4 bases at J, with 10 bases in the middle. Germline assignment: CDR1 SGDLS and CDR2 YYNGEE. CDR3: CASSVVGRVYGYTF. DNA of the CDR3: TGTGCCAGCAGCGTAGTTGGCAGGGTCTATGGCTACACCTTC.

DNA of the CDR3: TGTGCCAGCAGCCAAGGCCGCGGGTCGAACACCGGGGAGCTGTTTTTT. Its protein product is CASSQGRGSNTGELFF. The V gene is TRBV3-1 (or the pseudogene TRBV3-2), the J gene TRBJ2-2; tentative D call: TRBD2 (5 bases). This CDR3 is 16 amino acids long. V was clipped by 1 base and J by 0 bases, with 9 bases between them. CDR1 and CDR2 from the germline V gene are LGHDT and YNNKEL (reference sequence).

The chain joins TRBV2 to TRBJ2-1; 7 nucleotides align to TRBD2. Germline assignment: CDR1 SNHLY and CDR2 FYNNEI. CDR3 length: 18 amino acids. The junction had 16 bases not matched to a gene; V was cut back by 1 base and J by 7 bases. The CDR3 DNA reads TGTGCCAGCAGTGAAGTTTCGTTAGCGGGCACTCCTGGGAATGAGCAGTTCTTC. This encodes CASSEVSLAGTPGNEQFF.

V and J are TRBV11-2 and TRBJ1-5, with a weak D call TRBD1 (6 bases). The CDR3 is 13 residues long. Germline V gene sequence: CDR1 SGHAT, CDR2 FQNNGV. V dropped 5 bases and J dropped 7 bases, with 12 bases sitting between them. The CDR3 spells CASSIGQSQPQHF. The CDR3 nucleotides are TGTGCCAGCAGCATAGGACAGTCGCAGCCCCAGCATTTT.